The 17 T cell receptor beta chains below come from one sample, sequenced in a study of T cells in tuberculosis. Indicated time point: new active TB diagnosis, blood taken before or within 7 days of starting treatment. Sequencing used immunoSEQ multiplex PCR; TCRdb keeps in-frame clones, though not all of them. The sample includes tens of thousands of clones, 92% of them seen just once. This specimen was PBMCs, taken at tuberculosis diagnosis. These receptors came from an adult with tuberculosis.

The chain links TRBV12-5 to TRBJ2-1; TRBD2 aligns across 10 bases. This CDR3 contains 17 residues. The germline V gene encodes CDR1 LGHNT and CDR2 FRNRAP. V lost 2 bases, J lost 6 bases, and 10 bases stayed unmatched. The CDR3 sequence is CASGLPWTSGIFNEQFF. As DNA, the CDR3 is TGTGCTAGTGGTTTGCCCTGGACTAGCGGAATATTCAATGAGCAGTTCTTC.

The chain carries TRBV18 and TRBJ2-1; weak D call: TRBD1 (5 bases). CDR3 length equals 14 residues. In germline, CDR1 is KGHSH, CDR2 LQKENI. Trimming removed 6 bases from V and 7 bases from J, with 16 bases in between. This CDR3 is CASSTDVGLNEQFF. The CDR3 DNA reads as TGTGCCAGCTCGACAGATGTTGGCTTGAATGAGCAGTTCTTC.

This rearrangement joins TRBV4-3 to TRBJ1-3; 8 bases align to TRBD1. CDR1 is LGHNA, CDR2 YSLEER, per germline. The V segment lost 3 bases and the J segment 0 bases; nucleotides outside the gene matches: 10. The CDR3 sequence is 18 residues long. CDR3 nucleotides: TGCGCCAGCAGCCAGGGCCGGGGACAGGCCGTCTCTGGAAACACCATATATTTT. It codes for CASSQGRGQAVSGNTIYF.

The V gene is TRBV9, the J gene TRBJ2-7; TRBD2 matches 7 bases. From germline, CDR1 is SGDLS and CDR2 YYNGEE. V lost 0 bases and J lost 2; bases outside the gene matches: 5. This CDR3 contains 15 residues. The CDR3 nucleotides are TGTGCCAGCAGCGTAGGTCCCGGGAGGACCTACGAGCAGTACTTC. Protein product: CASSVGPGRTYEQYF.

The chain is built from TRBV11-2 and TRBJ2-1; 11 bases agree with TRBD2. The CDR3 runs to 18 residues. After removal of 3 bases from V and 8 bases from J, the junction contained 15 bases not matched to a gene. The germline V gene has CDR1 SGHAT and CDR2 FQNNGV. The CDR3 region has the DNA TGTGCCAGCAGCTTTATGCCGATCCTAGCGGGAGGTTCGCATGAGCAGTTCTTC. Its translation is CASSFMPILAGGSHEQFF.

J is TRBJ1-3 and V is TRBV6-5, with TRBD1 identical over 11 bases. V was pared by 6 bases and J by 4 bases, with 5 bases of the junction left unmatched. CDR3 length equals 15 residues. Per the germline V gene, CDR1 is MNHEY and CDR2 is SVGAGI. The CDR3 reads CASSSGQGDGNTIYF. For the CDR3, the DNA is TGTGCCAGCAGCTCGGGACAGGGGGACGGAAACACCATATATTTT.

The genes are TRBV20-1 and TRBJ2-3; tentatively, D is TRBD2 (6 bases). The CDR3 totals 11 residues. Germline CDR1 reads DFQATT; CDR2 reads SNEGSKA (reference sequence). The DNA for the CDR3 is TGCTCCTATGGGGGGTTCGATACGCAGTATTTT. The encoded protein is CSYGGFDTQYF.

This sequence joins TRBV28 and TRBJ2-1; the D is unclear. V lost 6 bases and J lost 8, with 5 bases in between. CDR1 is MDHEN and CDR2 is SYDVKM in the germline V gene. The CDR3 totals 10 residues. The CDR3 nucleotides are TGTGCCAGCAGCACGGATGAGCAGTTCTTC. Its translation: CASSTDEQFF. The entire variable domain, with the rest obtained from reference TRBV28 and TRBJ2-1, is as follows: DVKVTQSSRYLVKRTGEKVFLECVQDMDHENMFWYRQDPGLGLRLIYFSYDVKMKEKGDIPEGYSVSREKKERFSLILESASTNQTSMYLCASSTDEQFFGPGTRLTVL.

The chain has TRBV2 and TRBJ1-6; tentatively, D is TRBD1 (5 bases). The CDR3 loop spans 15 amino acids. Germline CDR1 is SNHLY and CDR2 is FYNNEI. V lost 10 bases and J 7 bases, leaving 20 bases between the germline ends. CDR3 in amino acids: CATDPGVGTNSPLHF. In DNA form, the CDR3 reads TGTGCCACTGATCCGGGGGTCGGTACCAATTCACCCCTCCACTTT.

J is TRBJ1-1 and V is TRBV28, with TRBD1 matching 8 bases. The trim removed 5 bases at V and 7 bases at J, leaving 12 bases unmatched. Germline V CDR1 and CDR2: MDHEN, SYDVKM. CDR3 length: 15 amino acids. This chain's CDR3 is CASSIFQQGEIEAFF. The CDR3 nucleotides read TGTGCCAGCAGTATATTTCAACAGGGGGAGATTGAAGCTTTCTTT.

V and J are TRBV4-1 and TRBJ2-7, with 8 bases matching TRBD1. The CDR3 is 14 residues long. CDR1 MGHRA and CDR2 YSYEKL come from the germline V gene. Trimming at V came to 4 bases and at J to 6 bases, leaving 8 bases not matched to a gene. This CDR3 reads CASSPEQGVGEQYF. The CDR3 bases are TGCGCCAGCAGCCCGGAACAGGGGGTCGGCGAGCAGTACTTC.

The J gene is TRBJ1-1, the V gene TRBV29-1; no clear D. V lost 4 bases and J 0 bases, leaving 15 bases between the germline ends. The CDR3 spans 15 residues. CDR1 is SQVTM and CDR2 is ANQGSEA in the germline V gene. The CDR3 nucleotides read TGCAGCGTTGTAGTCGGAGCGGTCATGAACACTGAAGCTTTCTTT. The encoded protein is CSVVVGAVMNTEAFF. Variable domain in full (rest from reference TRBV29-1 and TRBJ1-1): SAVISQKPSRDICQRGTSLTIQCQVDSQVTMMFWYRQQPGQSLTLIATANQGSEATYESGFVIDKFPISRPNLTFSTLTVSNMSPEDSSIYLCSVVVGAVMNTEAFFGQGTRLTVV.

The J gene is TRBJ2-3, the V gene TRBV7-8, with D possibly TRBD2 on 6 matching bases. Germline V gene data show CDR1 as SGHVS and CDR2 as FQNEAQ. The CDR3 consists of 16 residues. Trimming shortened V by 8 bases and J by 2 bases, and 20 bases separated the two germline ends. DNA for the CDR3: TGTGCCAGCTCCCCTGTGGGAACTAGCTACACAGATACGCAGTATTTT. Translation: CASSPVGTSYTDTQYF. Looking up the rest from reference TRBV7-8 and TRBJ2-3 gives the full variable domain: GAGVSQSPRYKVAKRGQDVALRCDPISGHVSLFWYQQALGQGPEFLTYFQNEAQLDKSGLPSDRFFAERPEGSVSTLKIQRTQQEDSAVYLCASSPVGTSYTDTQYFGPGTRLTVL.

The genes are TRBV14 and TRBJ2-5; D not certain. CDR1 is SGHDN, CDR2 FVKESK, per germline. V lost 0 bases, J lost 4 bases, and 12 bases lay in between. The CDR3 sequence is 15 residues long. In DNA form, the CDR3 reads TGTGCCAGCAGCCAAGATGCGGCCTCTAGAGAGACCCAGTACTTC. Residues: CASSQDAASRETQYF.

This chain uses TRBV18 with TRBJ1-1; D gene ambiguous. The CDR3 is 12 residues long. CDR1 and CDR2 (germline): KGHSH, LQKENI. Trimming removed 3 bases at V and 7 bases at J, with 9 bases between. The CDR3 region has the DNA TGTGCCAGCTCACCGGCAACAGATGAAGCTTTCTTT. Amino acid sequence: CASSPATDEAFF.

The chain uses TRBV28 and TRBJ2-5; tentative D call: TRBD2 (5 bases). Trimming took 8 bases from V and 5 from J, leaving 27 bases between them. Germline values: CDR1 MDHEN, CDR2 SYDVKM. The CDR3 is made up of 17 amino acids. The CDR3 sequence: CASARQPAQPGWETQYF. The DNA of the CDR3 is TGTGCCAGCGCCCGCCAGCCGGCGCAACCGGGATGGGAGACCCAGTACTTC.

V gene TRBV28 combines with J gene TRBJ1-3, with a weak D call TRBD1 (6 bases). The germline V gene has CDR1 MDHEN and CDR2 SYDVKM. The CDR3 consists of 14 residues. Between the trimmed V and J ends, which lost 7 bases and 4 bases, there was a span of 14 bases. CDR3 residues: CASTPTGKGNTIYF. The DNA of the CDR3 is TGTGCCAGCACCCCCACAGGGAAAGGAAACACCATATATTTT.